The 18 T cell receptor beta chains below come from one sample, sequenced in a study of regulatory T cells in long-lasting Graves disease. Time point reported: persistent/refractory GD, antithyroid drugs over 5 years with positive TRAb. Construction of the TCR library relied on RNA isolated from PBMCs. Sequencing libraries for TCR beta were prepared with iRepertoire HTBI primers and Arm-PCR of CDR3 regions. One entry per CDR3 protein, called by TCRdb with MiXCR from the multiplex PCR reads. The table shows roughly 490,000 distinct CDR3 sequences, with 22% occurring only once. Sequenced here: peripheral blood mononuclear cells (PBMCs), sampled when the disease was refractory, from a patient treated with antithyroid drugs. These receptors came from a female donor with Graves disease.

This clonotype was found a few times. The chain uses TRBV29-1 and TRBJ2-7; TRBD2 might be the D (7 bases). The CDR3 is 15 residues long. Per the germline V gene, CDR1 is SQVTM and CDR2 is ANQGSEA. V was clipped by 6 bases and J by 2 bases, with 20 bases between them. The CDR3 loop is CSVHGGGDNAYEQYF. As DNA, the CDR3 is TGCAGCGTCCATGGGGGGGGGGACAATGCCTACGAGCAGTACTTC.

This clonotype appeared many times. The J gene is TRBJ2-7, the V gene TRBV7-2; the match to TRBD2 covers 14 bases. J gave up 2 bases and V 3 bases, and 6 bases lay outside the gene matches. Germline values: CDR1 SGHTA, CDR2 FQGNSA. The CDR3 is 17 amino acids. The CDR3 region has the DNA TGTGCCAGCAGCTTGGCCGGGACTAGCGGGAGAGCCTACGAGCAGTACTTC. Protein sequence: CASSLAGTSGRAYEQYF. The variable domain in full, completed from reference TRBV7-2 and TRBJ2-7, reads GAGVSQSPSNKVTEKGKDVELRCDPISGHTALYWYRQSLGQGLEFLIYFQGNSAPDKSGLPSDRFSAERTGGSVSTLTIQRTQQEDSAVYLCASSLAGTSGRAYEQYFGPGTRLTVT.

The table lists this clonotype with a few counts. This chain's CDR3 is CATSRGSSSTEAFF. The DNA for the CDR3 is TGTGCCACCAGCAGAGGCAGTTCGAGCACTGAAGCTTTCTTT. V usage is TRBV15 and J usage is TRBJ1-1; no reliable D call. Deletions cut 1 base from V and 4 bases from J, with 10 bases between. In germline, CDR1 is LNHNV, CDR2 YYDKDF (reference sequence). The CDR3 runs to 14 residues.

This clonotype was observed at least ten times. The V and J genes are TRBV6-1 and TRBJ1-2; TRBD1 matches at 7 bases. Germline V gene sequence: CDR1 MNHNS, CDR2 SASEGT. The CDR3 consists of 12 residues. The ends lost 6 bases at V and 5 bases at J; junction bases unmatched: 3. The chain's CDR3 is CASSGTDYGYTF. The CDR3 nucleotides read TGTGCCAGCAGCGGGACAGATTATGGCTACACCTTC.

This clonotype was observed a handful of times. The chain is built from TRBV28 and TRBJ2-7; D gene ambiguous. The germline V gene has CDR1 MDHEN and CDR2 SYDVKM. Trimming stripped 6 bases from V and 2 bases from J, with 11 bases between. The CDR3 length is 13 residues. Here the CDR3 reads CASSLTFPYEQYF. DNA for the CDR3: TGTGCCAGCAGCTTGACATTTCCCTACGAGCAGTACTTC. Full variable domain (missing parts from reference TRBV28 and TRBJ2-7): DVKVTQSSRYLVKRTGEKVFLECVQDMDHENMFWYRQDPGLGLRLIYFSYDVKMKEKGDIPEGYSVSREKKERFSLILESASTNQTSMYLCASSLTFPYEQYFGPGTRLTVT.

The gene calls are TRBV2 and TRBJ2-5; D is uncertain. Between the trimmed V and J ends, which lost 5 bases and 7 bases, there was a span of 8 bases. From germline, CDR1 is SNHLY and CDR2 FYNNEI. The CDR3 is 11 amino acids. The CDR3 DNA is TGTGCCAGCAGTCCTACCGGGACCCAGTACTTC. Protein product: CASSPTGTQYF.

V is TRBV6-2 or TRBV6-3 and J is TRBJ2-3; TRBD2 matches at 12 bases. Per germline, CDR1 MNHEY and CDR2 SVGEGT. The ends lost 6 bases at V and 3 bases at J; junction bases unmatched: 7. This CDR3 is 16 amino acids long. CDR3 sequence: CASSPRTSGMTDTQYF. The CDR3 region has the DNA TGTGCCAGCAGCCCCCGGACTAGCGGGATGACAGATACGCAGTATTTT.

This clonotype was counted ten times or more. V and J are TRBV29-1 and TRBJ1-1; D unresolved. The CDR3 contains 14 residues. Deletions cut 7 bases from V and 5 bases from J, with 20 bases between. Germline values: CDR1 SQVTM, CDR2 ANQGSEA. CDR3 in amino acids: CSAARAYGETEAFF. The DNA of the CDR3 is TGCAGCGCTGCCCGGGCCTATGGGGAGACTGAAGCTTTCTTT.

This clonotype was detected only a few times. This chain uses TRBV6-1 with TRBJ1-1, with TRBD1 as a possible D gene (5 bases). Germline CDR1 is MNHNS and CDR2 is SASEGT. The V end was cut by 6 bases, the J end by 6 bases, with 17 bases between. This CDR3 has 14 residues. CDR3 DNA: TGTGCCAGCAGACGGACCGGGACTGCCGCTGAAGCTTTCTTT. Its translation is CASRRTGTAAEAFF.

The V call is TRBV7-2, the J call TRBJ1-2; possibly TRBD1 for D (6 bases). The CDR3 has 16 residues. Germline CDR1 SGHTA, CDR2 FQGNSA. V lost 4 bases, J lost 4 bases, and 19 bases lay in between. The CDR3 DNA reads TGTGCCAGCAGCTCACCGAGAACCGGGACACTCTATGGCTACACCTTC. This codes for CASSSPRTGTLYGYTF.

This clonotype occurred a few times. This chain joins TRBV10-3 and TRBJ2-5, with TRBD1 as a possible D gene (5 bases). Trimming took 6 bases from V and 0 from J, leaving 11 bases between them. The CDR3 is 14 amino acids. Germline V gene sequence: CDR1 ENHRY, CDR2 SYGVKD. The CDR3 DNA reads as TGTGCCATCAGAGACAGTAACTACCAAGAGACCCAGTACTTC. It is translated as CAIRDSNYQETQYF.

Ten or more counts support this clonotype. The genes are TRBV5-6 and TRBJ1-2; D is undetermined. Trimming took 4 bases from V and 4 from J, leaving 14 bases between them. This CDR3 region has 14 residues. Germline-derived CDR1 and CDR2 are SGHDT and YYEEEE. In DNA, the CDR3 is TGTGCCAGCAGCCTAACCTCCCAAGTCTATGGCTACACCTTC. It translates to CASSLTSQVYGYTF.

The chain joins TRBV4-2 to TRBJ2-7; D is perhaps TRBD2 (7 bases). Germline values: CDR1 LGHNA, CDR2 YNFKEQ. Trimming left V 0 bases short and J 4 bases short, with 16 bases between. The CDR3 has 16 residues. The CDR3 reads CASSQELSGGMYEQYF. The DNA for the CDR3 is TGTGCCAGCAGCCAAGAGCTGTCGGGGGGCATGTACGAGCAGTACTTC.

The chain is built from TRBV19 and TRBJ2-7; 9 bases align to TRBD1. Germline assignment: CDR1 LNHDA and CDR2 SQIVND (reference sequence). With V trimmed by 8 bases and J by 0 bases, 8 bases remained unmatched. This CDR3 is built from 15 residues. Here the CDR3 DNA reads TGTGCCAGTCGGAGACAGGGGGAAAGCTCCTACGAGCAGTACTTC. Its translation: CASRRQGESSYEQYF.

V gene TRBV7-9 combines with J gene TRBJ2-7; D unresolved. V was trimmed by 7 bases and J by 1 base, leaving 17 bases between them. The CDR3 extends over 15 amino acids. Germline CDR1 SEHNR, CDR2 FQNEAQ (reference sequence). As DNA, the CDR3 is TGTGCCAGCAAGGAAGTCTTGGGTTCTTCCTACGAGCAGTACTTC. As protein: CASKEVLGSSYEQYF.

This clonotype was seen ten or more times. V gene TRBV12-3 or TRBV12-4 combines with J gene TRBJ2-5; 9 nucleotides line up with TRBD2. The CDR3 totals 13 residues. J gave up 2 bases and V 7 bases, and 2 bases lay outside the gene matches. CDR3: CASKAGGQETQYF. CDR3 nucleotide sequence: TGTGCCAGCAAGGCGGGAGGGCAAGAGACCCAGTACTTC.

This clonotype was seen at least ten times. The CDR3 region has the DNA TGTGCCAGCAGCTTGGTGGAGGGGGGGTACGAGCAGTACTTC. This translates into CASSLVEGGYEQYF. The chain combines TRBV7-2 with TRBJ2-7; the D gene is possibly TRBD2 (7 bases). CDR1 SGHTA and CDR2 FQGNSA come from the germline V gene. This CDR3 has 14 amino acids. Trimming cost V 3 bases and J 4 bases, with 13 bases left between them.

The table lists this clonotype with many counts. The chain uses TRBV2 and TRBJ1-5, with no clear D. Trimming cost V 2 bases and J 2 bases, with 10 bases left between them. The CDR3 is 15 amino acids. Germline CDR1 is SNHLY and CDR2 is FYNNEI. CDR3 nucleotide sequence: TGTGCCAGCAGTGAATTACGTACAGGCAATCAGCCCCAGCATTTT. Amino acids: CASSELRTGNQPQHF.